The source of this TCR beta chain is a study of cytomegalovirus exposure and HLA in healthy donors. Notes on the study in general: In vitro work confirmed that a few CMV-associated chains recognize CMV antigens.

PCR employed 60 Vbeta and 13 Jbeta primers. The repertoire was sequenced with immunoSEQ multiplex PCR; TCRdb's copy has only in-frame clones and lacks some. The data show 60,000 to 85,000 clones, 65% to 85% seen once. Germline lookup yields CDR1 SNHLY and CDR2 FYNNEI. V trimming: 6 bases; J trimming: 2 bases; junction bases outside the gene matches: 7. The CDR3 is made up of 14 amino acids. Concerning this clone itself: What it binds is unknown.

The chain joins TRBV2 to TRBJ2-7; TRBD1 matches 7 bases. The sample consisted of PBMCs. The source of this sequence is a man in his 60s in good health and CMV-seropositive. The CDR3 loop reads CASSRSGQTYEQYF. The CDR3 nucleotides read TGTGCCAGCAGCCGCTCGGGACAGACCTACGAGCAGTACTTC.